This entry concerns a single T cell receptor (beta chain). The antigen is not known. The time point was: newly diagnosed GD, antithyroid drugs for less than 3 months. With RNA extracted from PBMCs as input, the TCR library was made. CDR3 length equals 13 residues. Germline V lookup: CDR1 SGHVS, CDR2 FQNEAQ. Trimming removed 5 bases at V and 3 bases at J, with 10 bases between. The data were obtained in a study of regulatory T cells in long-lasting Graves disease. The study, taken as a whole, reports: Because few samples were included, accuracy may have been lower. Patients whose Graves' disease persisted exhibited lower TCR diversity than those newly diagnosed. Preferential use of TRBV28, TRBJ1-2 and TRBJ2-5 was seen in persistent disease.

Researchers made TCR beta libraries by using iRepertoire HTBI primers and running Arm-PCR on CDR3 regions. Original handling: In the combined samples, 62 TRBV and 14 to 15 TRBJ segments were identified. TCRdb reanalysed the multiplex PCR reads using MiXCR and keeps one entry per CDR3 protein. The V and J calls shown here were made by TCRdb, not taken from the authors' results. The sample includes about 370,000 distinct CDR3 sequences, about a sixth of them seen just once. The material was peripheral blood mononuclear cells (PBMCs), obtained at new diagnosis, from a patient treated with antithyroid drugs. The source is a female donor with Graves disease. The chain joins TRBV7-8 to TRBJ1-2; D gene unclear. CDR3 nucleotides: TGTGCCAGCAGCCCGCTGGTATACTATGGCTACACCTTC. Encoded protein: CASSPLVYYGYTF. The variable domain in full, completed from reference TRBV7-8 and TRBJ1-2, reads GAGVSQSPRYKVAKRGQDVALRCDPISGHVSLFWYQQALGQGPEFLTYFQNEAQLDKSGLPSDRFFAERPEGSVSTLKIQRTQQEDSAVYLCASSPLVYYGYTFGSGTRLTVV.